This T cell receptor (beta chain) originates from a study of cytomegalovirus exposure and HLA in healthy donors. Overall study results and limits: Overall, roughly 170 TCR beta chains were annotated as cytomegalovirus-associated. As a later analysis revealed, most CMV-associated TCR beta chains appeared HLA-restricted. CMV serostatus alone was available as immune exposure information. In vitro data verified three CMV-associated chains as specific for CMV antigens.

This clone showed up just a few times. The antigen remains unidentified. Use of 60 Vbeta and 13 Jbeta primers characterized the PCR. TCRdb's copy holds only in-frame clones and misses some; the assay was immunoSEQ multiplex PCR. The repertoire holds tens of thousands of clones, with about three quarters as singletons. This TCR came from a man in his late teens or twenties in good health and CMV-seronegative. Sequenced material: PBMCs.

CDR3: CASSPTGDEQFF. The CDR3, as DNA: TGCGCCAGCAGCCCCACCGGTGATGAGCAGTTCTTC. This chain joins TRBV4-1 and TRBJ2-1; no clear D gene. Trimming stripped 4 bases from V and 8 bases from J, with 9 bases between. This CDR3 comprises 12 residues. The germline V gene has CDR1 MGHRA and CDR2 YSYEKL.